This TCR beta chain was retrieved from a study of glioma-infiltrating T cells after dendritic cell vaccination. Some clones are missing from TCRdb's copy, which holds only in-frame ones; the method was immunoSEQ multiplex PCR. The sample comprises tens of thousands of clones, roughly four fifths of which are singletons, and roughly 6.8% rests with the top ten. Germline V gene data show CDR1 as SGHNT and CDR2 as YENEEA. This CDR3 region has 14 residues. The time point is: after dendritic cell vaccination, including at tumor progression/relapse. PBMC were collected before vaccination, two weeks after the third vaccination, and at progression. Of note for this clone: One end of the junction is discordant with germline, which a read error may explain.

The receptor was isolated from a human donor with glioblastoma. The specimen was blood, collected after dendritic cell vaccination. V is TRBV11-3 and J is TRBJ2-7; D uncertain. DNA of the CDR3: TGTGCCGGCAGCCCCACAGCAGACTCCTACGAGCAGTACTTC. Translating gives CAGSPTADSYEQYF.